This TCR beta chain stems from a study of T cell clonotyping in hematopoietic cell transplantation. About the study: Recipients' pretransplant samples followed cytoreduction.

The time point: recipient sample about 28 days before transplant, after cytoreduction. Samples: about 28 days before transplant, then days 30, 100 and 180 after. As concerns this clone: The antigen is undetermined.

TCRdb's table, derived via immunoSEQ multiplex PCR, lists solely in-frame clones and lacks some. Of about 26,000 clones listed, more than 65% are singletons. V was shortened by 5 bases and J by 7 bases, with 18 bases between the two germline ends. The CDR3 has 15 amino acids. Per germline, CDR1 MDHEN and CDR2 SYDVKM. Study-wide points: After transplant, recipient diversity fell while pathologically expanded clonotypes grew through day 180. Without cell sorting, CD4 versus CD8 contributions remain unresolved.

The sequencing here drew on peripheral blood mononuclear cells, taken before stem cell transplant. The sequence was obtained from a woman aged 55-70 years with acute myeloid leukemia. Some clones in this sample may be carry-over from other donors' samples. The V and J genes are TRBV28 and TRBJ1-5; a possible D gene is TRBD1 (6 bases). CDR3 nucleotides: TGTGCCAGCAGTATAATCAGGGGAATCGGACAGCCCCAGCATTTT. Residues: CASSIIRGIGQPQHF. Combining the CDR3 with reference TRBV28 and TRBJ1-5 gives the whole variable domain DVKVTQSSRYLVKRTGEKVFLECVQDMDHENMFWYRQDPGLGLRLIYFSYDVKMKEKGDIPEGYSVSREKKERFSLILESASTNQTSMYLCASSIIRGIGQPQHFGDGTRLSIL.